The present T cell receptor (beta chain) was sequenced within a study of blood T cell repertoires in COVID-19. As for the study in general: Specimens from acute and convalescent COVID-19 originated in the United States, Italy and Spain. PBMCs, B-cell-depleted T cells, or T cells provided the cDNA or gDNA that made up the material.

Original analysis: Scientists estimated how many nucleated cells there were by amplifying reference gene primers. Here immunoSEQ multiplex PCR was the method, and the copy in TCRdb shows in-frame clones only, minus some. For V, J and clone size, that table is used; D and trimming come from the DNA. The sample carries 280,000 or so clones, approximately 83% recorded once. The germline CDR1 and CDR2 sequences are SGHVS and FQNEAQ. The CDR3 spans 16 residues. After removal of 1 base from V and 5 bases from J, the junction contained 8 bases not matched to a gene. Sequenced input: peripheral blood. The chain combines TRBV7-8 with TRBJ2-1; 7 nucleotides match TRBD2. The receptor was derived from a woman aged 45-59 years who had recovered from COVID-19. This CDR3 reads CASSLGPGGQNNEQFF. The CDR3, as DNA: TGTGCCAGCAGCTTAGGGCCGGGAGGCCAAAACAATGAGCAGTTCTTC.